The clone carrying this TCR beta chain occurred many times. This record belongs to a study of T cells of healthy individuals. Germline V gene data show CDR1 as KGHDR and CDR2 as SFDVKD. The V end lost 0 bases, the J end lost 2 bases, and 11 bases lay between the germline ends. This CDR3 contains 16 residues. TCRdb redid the calling of the 5' RACE reads with MiXCR, one entry per CDR3 protein. The sample yields tens of thousands of distinct CDR3 sequences, 15% to 20% seen once. The clonotype originates from a human donor in good health. The V and J genes are TRBV24-1 and TRBJ2-3; D is ambiguous. The CDR3 sequence is CATSDLPSQHTDTQYF. The CDR3 bases are TGTGCCACCAGTGATTTGCCCTCCCAGCACACAGATACGCAGTATTTT.